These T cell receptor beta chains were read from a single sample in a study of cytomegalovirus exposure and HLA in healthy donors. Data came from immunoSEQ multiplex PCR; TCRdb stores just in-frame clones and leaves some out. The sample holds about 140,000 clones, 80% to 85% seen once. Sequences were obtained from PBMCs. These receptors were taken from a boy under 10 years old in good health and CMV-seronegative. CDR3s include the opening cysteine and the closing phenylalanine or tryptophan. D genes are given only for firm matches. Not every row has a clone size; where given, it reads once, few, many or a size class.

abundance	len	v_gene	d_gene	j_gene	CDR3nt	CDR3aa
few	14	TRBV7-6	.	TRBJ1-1	TGTGCCAGCAGTTCCGGGGGGTTTTCGTCTGAAGCTTTCTTT	CASSSGGFSSEAFF
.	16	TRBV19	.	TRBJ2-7	TGTGCCAGTAGTCCCCACTTACAGACCCTCTCCTACGAGCAGTACTTC	CASSPHLQTLSYEQYF
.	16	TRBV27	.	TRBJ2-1	TGTGCCAGCAGACTACGACCCTTAGCGAGGGGGAATGAGCAGTTCTTC	CASRLRPLARGNEQFF
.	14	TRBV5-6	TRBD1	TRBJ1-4	TGTGCCAGCAAACCGGGAGGGGGCAATGAAAAACTGTTTTTT	CASKPGGGNEKLFF
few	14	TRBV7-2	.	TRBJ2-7	TGTGCCAGCAGCTTAGTCGAGGGCGCCTACGAGCAGTACTTC	CASSLVEGAYEQYF
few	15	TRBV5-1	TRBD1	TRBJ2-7	TGCGCCAGCAGCGGGACGGACAGGGGGTCGTACGAGCAGTACTTC	CASSGTDRGSYEQYF
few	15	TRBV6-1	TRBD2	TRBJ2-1	TGTGCCAGCAGTGAAGCGGCTAGCGGGGGCAATGAGCAGTTCTTC	CASSEAASGGNEQFF
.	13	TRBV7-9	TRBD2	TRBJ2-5	TGTGCCAGCAGCCGACTAGCTCAAGAGACCCAGTACTTC	CASSRLAQETQYF
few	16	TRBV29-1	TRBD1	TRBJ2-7	TGCAGCGCCGAAGGGACAGGGCCTTCAAATACCTACGAGCAGTACTTC	CSAEGTGPSNTYEQYF
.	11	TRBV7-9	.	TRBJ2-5	TGTGCCAGCATGGAGATGGAGGCCCAGTACTTC	CASMEMEAQYF
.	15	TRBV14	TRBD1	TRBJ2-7	TGTGCCAGCAGAGGGACCGGGACAGTCTCCTACGAGCAGTACTTC	CASRGTGTVSYEQYF
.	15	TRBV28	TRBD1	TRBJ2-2	TGTGCCAGCAGCTCCGGGACAGGGCACACCGGGGAGCTGTTTTTT	CASSSGTGHTGELFF
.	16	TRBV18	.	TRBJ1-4	TGTGCCAGTTCACCGTCCTCTGTAGCAACTAATGAAAAACTGTTTTTT	CASSPSSVATNEKLFF
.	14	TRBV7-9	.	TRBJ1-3	TGTGCCAGCAGCCCGCAGAACTCTGGAAACACCATATATTTT	CASSPQNSGNTIYF
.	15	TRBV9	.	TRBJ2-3	TGTGCCAGCAGCGTAGCAGGGCGCGCCACAGATACGCAGTATTTT	CASSVAGRATDTQYF
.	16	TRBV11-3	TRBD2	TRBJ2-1	TGTGCCAGCAGCCGGATCCCGGGACTAGCGGGGAATGAGCAGTTCTTC	CASSRIPGLAGNEQFF
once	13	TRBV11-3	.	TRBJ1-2	TGTGCCAGCAGCGCGGGACCTAACTATGGCTACACCTTC	CASSAGPNYGYTF
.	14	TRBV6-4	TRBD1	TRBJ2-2	TGTGCCAGCAAGAGCGATACAGGGGCCGGGGAGCTGTTTTTT	CASKSDTGAGELFF
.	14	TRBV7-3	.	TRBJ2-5	TGTGCCAGCAGCGCTCAAGGGGCTTTGGAGACCCAGTACTTC	CASSAQGALETQYF
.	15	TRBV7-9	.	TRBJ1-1	TGTGCCAGCAGCAAACGGGGCGGGGTGAACACTGAAGCTTTCTTT	CASSKRGGVNTEAFF
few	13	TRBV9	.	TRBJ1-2	TGTGCCAGCAGCGTTGACAGCTACTATGGCTACACCTTC	CASSVDSYYGYTF
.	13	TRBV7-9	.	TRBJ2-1	TGTGCCAGCAGCTTAGTTACAGACAATGAGCAGTTCTTC	CASSLVTDNEQFF
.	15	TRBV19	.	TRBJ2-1	TGTGCCAGTAGTACGTCGACTAGCTCCTACAATGAGCAGTTCTTC	CASSTSTSSYNEQFF